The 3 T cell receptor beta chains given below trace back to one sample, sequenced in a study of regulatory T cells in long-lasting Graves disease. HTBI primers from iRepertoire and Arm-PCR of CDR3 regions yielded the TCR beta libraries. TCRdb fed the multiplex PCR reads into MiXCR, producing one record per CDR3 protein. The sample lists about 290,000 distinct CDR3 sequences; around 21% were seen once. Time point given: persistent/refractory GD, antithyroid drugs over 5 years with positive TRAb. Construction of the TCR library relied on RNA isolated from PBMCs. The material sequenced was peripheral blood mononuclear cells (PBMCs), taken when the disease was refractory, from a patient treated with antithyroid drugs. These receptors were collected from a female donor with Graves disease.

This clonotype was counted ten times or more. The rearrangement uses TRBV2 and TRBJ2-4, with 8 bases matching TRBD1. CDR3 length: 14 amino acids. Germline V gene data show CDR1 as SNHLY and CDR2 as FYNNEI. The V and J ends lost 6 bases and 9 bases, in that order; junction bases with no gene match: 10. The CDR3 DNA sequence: TGTGCCAGCAGACCCGGGACAGGTCCTACCATTCAGTACTTC. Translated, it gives CASRPGTGPTIQYF.

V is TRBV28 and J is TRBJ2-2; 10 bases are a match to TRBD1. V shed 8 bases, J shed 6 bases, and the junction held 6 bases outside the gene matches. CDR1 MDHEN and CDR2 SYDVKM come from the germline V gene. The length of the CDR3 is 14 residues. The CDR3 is CASRDRGYSGELFF. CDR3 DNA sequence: TGTGCCAGCCGGGACAGGGGTTATTCCGGGGAGCTGTTTTTT.

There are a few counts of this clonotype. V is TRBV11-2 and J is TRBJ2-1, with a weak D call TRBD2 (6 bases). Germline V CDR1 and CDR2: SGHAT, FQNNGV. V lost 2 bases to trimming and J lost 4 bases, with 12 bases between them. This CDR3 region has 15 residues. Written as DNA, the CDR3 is TGTGCCAGCAGCTTATTGGGGGGTCAGTACAATGAGCAGTTCTTC. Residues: CASSLLGGQYNEQFF.